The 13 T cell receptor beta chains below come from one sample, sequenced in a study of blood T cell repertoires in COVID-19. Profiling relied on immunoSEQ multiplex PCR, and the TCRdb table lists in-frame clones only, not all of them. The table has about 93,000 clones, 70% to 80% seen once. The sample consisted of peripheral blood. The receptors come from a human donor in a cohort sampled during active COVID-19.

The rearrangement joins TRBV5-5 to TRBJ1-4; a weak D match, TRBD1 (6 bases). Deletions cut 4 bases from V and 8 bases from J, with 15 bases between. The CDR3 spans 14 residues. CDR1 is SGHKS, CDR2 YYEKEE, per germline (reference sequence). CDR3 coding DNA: TGTGCCAGCAGCGAACAGGGCTTTGGGGAAAAACTGTTTTTT. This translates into CASSEQGFGEKLFF.

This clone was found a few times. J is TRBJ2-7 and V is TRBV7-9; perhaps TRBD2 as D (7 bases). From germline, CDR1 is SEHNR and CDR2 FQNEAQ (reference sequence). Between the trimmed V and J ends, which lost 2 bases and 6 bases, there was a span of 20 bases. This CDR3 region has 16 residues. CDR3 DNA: TGTGCCAGCAGCTTACCCCAGGGGAGCGGGGCGGCCGAGCAGTACTTC. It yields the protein CASSLPQGSGAAEQYF.

Written as DNA, the CDR3 is TGTGCCATCAGTGAGTCGCGGACAGGGGATCAGCCCCAGCATTTT. Its translation: CAISESRTGDQPQHF. The genes are TRBV10-3 and TRBJ1-5, with 9 positions matching TRBD1. V lost 0 bases and J lost 5; bases outside the gene matches: 2. CDR3 length equals 15 residues. Germline V CDR1 and CDR2: ENHRY, SYGVKD.

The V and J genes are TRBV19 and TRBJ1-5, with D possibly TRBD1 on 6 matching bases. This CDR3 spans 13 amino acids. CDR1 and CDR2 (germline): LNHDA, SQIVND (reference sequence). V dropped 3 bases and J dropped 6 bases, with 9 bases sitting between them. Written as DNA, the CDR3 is TGTGCCAGTAGTATGTTCAGGGGTCAGCCCCAGCATTTT. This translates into CASSMFRGQPQHF. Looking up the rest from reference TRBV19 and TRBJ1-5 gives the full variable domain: DGGITQSPKYLFRKEGQNVTLSCEQNLNHDAMYWYRQDPGQGLRLIYYSQIVNDFQKGDIAEGYSVSREKKESFPLTVTSAQKNPTAFYLCASSMFRGQPQHFGDGTRLSIL.

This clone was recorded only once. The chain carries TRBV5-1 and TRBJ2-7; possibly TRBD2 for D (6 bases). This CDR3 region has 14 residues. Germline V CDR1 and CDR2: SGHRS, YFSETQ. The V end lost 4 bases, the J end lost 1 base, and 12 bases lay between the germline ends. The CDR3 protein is CASSLGTLSYEQYF. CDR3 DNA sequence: TGCGCCAGCAGCCTCGGGACTCTATCCTACGAGCAGTACTTC.

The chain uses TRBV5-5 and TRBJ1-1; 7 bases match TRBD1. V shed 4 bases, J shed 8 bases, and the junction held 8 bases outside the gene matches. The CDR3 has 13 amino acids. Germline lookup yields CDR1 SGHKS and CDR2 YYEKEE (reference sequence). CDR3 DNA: TGTGCCAGCAGCCCCGTAGCGGGACAGGAAGCTTTCTTT. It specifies CASSPVAGQEAFF.

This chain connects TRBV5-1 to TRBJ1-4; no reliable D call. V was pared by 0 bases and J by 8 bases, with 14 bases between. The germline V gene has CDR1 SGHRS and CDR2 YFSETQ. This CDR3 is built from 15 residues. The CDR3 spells CASSLAPGPGEKLFF. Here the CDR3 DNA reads TGCGCCAGCAGCTTGGCCCCAGGTCCAGGCGAAAAACTGTTTTTT.

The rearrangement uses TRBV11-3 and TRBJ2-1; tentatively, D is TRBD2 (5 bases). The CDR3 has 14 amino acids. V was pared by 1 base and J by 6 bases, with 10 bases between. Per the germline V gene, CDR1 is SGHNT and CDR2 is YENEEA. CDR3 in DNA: TGTGCCAGCAGCTTAGGGAACAGCGGCAATGAGCAGTTCTTC. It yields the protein CASSLGNSGNEQFF.

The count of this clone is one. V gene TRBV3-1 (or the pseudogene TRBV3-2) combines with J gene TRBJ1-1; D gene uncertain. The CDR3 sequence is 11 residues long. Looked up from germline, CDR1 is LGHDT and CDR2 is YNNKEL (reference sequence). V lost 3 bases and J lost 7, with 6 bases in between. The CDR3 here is CASSHAGEAFF. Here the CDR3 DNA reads TGTGCCAGCAGCCACGCAGGTGAAGCTTTCTTT.

The CDR3 here is CASSLSDLAHEQFF. CDR3 DNA: TGTGCCAGCAGCTTATCAGACCTAGCGCATGAGCAGTTCTTC. The chain recombines TRBV7-3 with TRBJ2-1, with D perhaps matching TRBD2 (6 bases). The CDR3 is made up of 14 amino acids. V lost 2 bases and J lost 8, with 13 bases in between. Germline CDR1 is SGHTA and CDR2 is FQGTGA.

This CDR3 reads CASRAWDRGLGNIQYF. The CDR3 DNA sequence: TGTGCCAGCAGGGCATGGGACAGGGGGCTAGGGAACATTCAGTACTTC. This chain connects TRBV2 to TRBJ2-4, with TRBD1 matching over 12 bases. CDR1 SNHLY and CDR2 FYNNEI come from the germline V gene. The ends lost 6 bases at V and 7 bases at J; junction bases unmatched: 10. The CDR3 is made up of 16 amino acids.

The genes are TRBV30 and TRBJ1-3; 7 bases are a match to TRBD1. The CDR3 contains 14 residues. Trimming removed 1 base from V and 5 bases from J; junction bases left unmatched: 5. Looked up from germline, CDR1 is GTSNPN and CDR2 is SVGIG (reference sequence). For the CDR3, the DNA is TGTGCCTGGAGTGACACAGGGGTAAGAAACACCATATATTTT. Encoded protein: CAWSDTGVRNTIYF.

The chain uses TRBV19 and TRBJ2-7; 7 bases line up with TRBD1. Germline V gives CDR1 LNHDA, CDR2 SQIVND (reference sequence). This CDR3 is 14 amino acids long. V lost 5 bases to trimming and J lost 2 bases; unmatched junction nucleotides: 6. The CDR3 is CASSPRQGPYEQYF. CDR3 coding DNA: TGTGCCAGTAGTCCGCGACAGGGTCCCTACGAGCAGTACTTC.